The 12 T cell receptor beta chains below were found in one sample sequenced in a study of cytomegalovirus exposure and HLA in healthy donors. In the PCR, 60 Vbeta and 13 Jbeta primers were used. Generated by immunoSEQ multiplex PCR, the TCRdb table keeps only in-frame clones and is missing some. The table shows fewer than 250,000 clones, with about three quarters occurring only once. Sequencing input: PBMCs. All receptors come from a man aged 18 to 30 in good health and CMV-seronegative.

J is TRBJ2-5 and V is TRBV19, with a weak D call TRBD1 (5 bases). With 6 bases removed from V and 0 bases from J, the gap between germline ends came to 14 bases. Germline values: CDR1 LNHDA, CDR2 SQIVND (reference sequence). This CDR3 region has 15 residues. The chain's CDR3 is CASSDRRPYQETQYF. The CDR3 bases are TGTGCCAGTAGCGACAGACGCCCGTACCAAGAGACCCAGTACTTC.

The gene calls are TRBV11-2 and TRBJ2-7, with a tentative D call TRBD1 (5 bases). Trimming shortened V by 0 bases and J by 4 bases, and 16 bases separated the two germline ends. The CDR3 is made up of 16 amino acids. CDR1 is SGHAT and CDR2 is FQNNGV in the germline V gene. The CDR3 protein is CASSLDRAGRPYEQYF. DNA of the CDR3: TGTGCCAGCAGCTTAGATAGAGCAGGGCGACCTTACGAGCAGTACTTC.

The CDR3 coding sequence is TGTGCCACCAGCAGAGATAGGGGGACCGGGAACACTGAAGCTTTCTTT. Translation: CATSRDRGTGNTEAFF. V usage is TRBV15 and J usage is TRBJ1-1, with a tentative D call TRBD1 (6 bases). Trimming took off 0 bases at V and 1 base at J, with 12 bases between the two ends. The CDR3 sequence is 16 residues long. Per the germline V gene, CDR1 is LNHNV and CDR2 is YYDKDF (reference sequence). Combining the CDR3 with reference TRBV15 and TRBJ1-1 gives the whole variable domain DAMVIQNPRYQVTQFGKPVTLSCSQTLNHNVMYWYQQKSSQAPKLLFHYYDKDFNNEADTPDNFQSRRPNTSFCFLDIRSPGLGDTAMYLCATSRDRGTGNTEAFFGQGTRLTVV.

The chain has TRBV7-9 and TRBJ2-7, with TRBD2 matching 8 bases. Trimming took 0 bases from V and 0 from J; bases not matched to a gene: 4. This CDR3 is 16 amino acids long. Germline-derived CDR1 and CDR2 are SEHNR and FQNEAQ (reference sequence). CDR3 sequence reads: CASSLASGGSSYEQYF. DNA of the CDR3: TGTGCCAGCAGCTTAGCCAGCGGGGGCAGCTCCTACGAGCAGTACTTC.

The chain couples TRBV29-1 to TRBJ1-1; TRBD1 matches at 8 bases. V was pared by 6 bases and J by 4 bases, with 7 bases of the junction left unmatched. CDR3 length: 13 amino acids. Germline V CDR1 and CDR2: SQVTM, ANQGSEA. CDR3 DNA: TGCAGCGTCCTAGGACAGGGTAGCACTGAAGCTTTCTTT. It codes for CSVLGQGSTEAFF.

The V and J genes are TRBV4-3 and TRBJ2-2; 13 bases are shared with TRBD2. This CDR3 contains 18 residues. V trimming: 4 bases; J trimming: 2 bases; junction bases outside the gene matches: 7. The germline V gene encodes CDR1 LGHNA and CDR2 YSLEER. CDR3 nucleotide sequence: TGCGCCAGCAGCCGTAGACTAGCGGGGGGACTCAACACCGGGGAGCTGTTTTTT. Its protein product is CASSRRLAGGLNTGELFF.

The chain joins TRBV7-3 to TRBJ2-7; maybe TRBD1 (6 bases). V dropped 5 bases and J dropped 5 bases, with 13 bases sitting between them. CDR1 SGHTA and CDR2 FQGTGA come from the germline V gene. The length of the CDR3 is 13 residues. CDR3 loop: CASSLNRVNEQYF. CDR3 bases: TGTGCCAGCAGCCTCAACAGGGTCAACGAGCAGTACTTC.

The V and J genes are TRBV5-4 and TRBJ2-7, with D hard to call. The V gene lost 2 bases and the J gene lost 2 bases, with 5 bases spanning the gap. Germline V gives CDR1 SGHNT, CDR2 YYREEE (reference sequence). This CDR3 has 12 amino acids. The CDR3 region has the DNA TGTGCCAGCAGCTTCAACACCTACGAGCAGTACTTC. Its translation is CASSFNTYEQYF. Together with reference TRBV5-4 and TRBJ2-7, the CDR3 gives the full variable domain: ETGVTQSPTHLIKTRGQQVTLRCSSQSGHNTVSWYQQALGQGPQFIFQYYREEENGRGNFPPRFSGLQFPNYSSELNVNALELDDSALYLCASSFNTYEQYFGPGTRLTVT.

The V call is TRBV7-3, the J call TRBJ1-1; tentative D call: TRBD1 (5 bases). Trimming took 3 bases from V and 7 from J, leaving 9 bases between them. Germline CDR1 is SGHTA and CDR2 is FQGTGA. The CDR3 has 12 residues. The CDR3: CASSFTGREAFF. The CDR3 coding sequence is TGTGCCAGCAGCTTTACAGGCCGTGAAGCTTTCTTT.

The rearrangement links TRBV5-1 to TRBJ2-5, with 14 bases identical to TRBD2. Germline trimming cut 3 bases from V and 4 bases from J; bases unmatched to any gene: 5. The CDR3 spans 16 residues. Germline CDR1 reads SGHRS; CDR2 reads YFSETQ. The CDR3 here is CASSSNGLAGGETQYF. CDR3 DNA sequence: TGCGCCAGCAGCTCTAACGGACTAGCGGGGGGAGAGACCCAGTACTTC.

This chain uses TRBV29-1 with TRBJ2-1; D is possibly TRBD2 (6 bases). The CDR3 has 15 amino acids. Germline CDR1 is SQVTM and CDR2 is ANQGSEA. V gave up 3 bases and J gave up 3 bases, with 15 bases separating them. This CDR3 reads CSVEKAGTLYNEQFF. The CDR3 coding sequence is TGCAGCGTTGAGAAAGCGGGCACACTCTACAATGAGCAGTTCTTC.

The V and J genes are TRBV19 and TRBJ2-1; D might be TRBD2 (7 bases). The CDR3 is made up of 14 amino acids. V gave up 6 bases and J gave up 8 bases, with 17 bases separating them. From germline, CDR1 is LNHDA and CDR2 SQIVND (reference sequence). CDR3 bases: TGTGCCAGTAGGGGGGGGGATGCAGGGGATGAGCAGTTCTTC. Encoded protein: CASRGGDAGDEQFF.